The sequence of this TCR beta chain was determined in a study of metastatic and nonmetastatic thyroid tumors. Not a single patient had been given any form of treatment at any point before undergoing thyroid surgery. This clone was counted a single time. Trimming cost V 0 bases and J 5 bases, with 11 bases left between them. This CDR3 has 15 residues. Germline CDR1 reads DFQATT; CDR2 reads SNEGSKA (reference sequence). TCRdb called clones again from the PCR reads with MiXCR. The repertoire holds 30,000 to 35,000 clones, with roughly a fifth as singletons. The J gene is TRBJ1-6, the V gene TRBV20-1; D not resolved. Material: blood. This sequence was found in a female donor with papillary thyroid cancer or a benign thyroid nodule (not recorded which). Some clones in this sample may be carry-over from other donors' samples. CDR3 DNA sequence: TGCAGTGCTAGAGATCACCAGTACGATAATTCACCCCTCCACTTT. Encoded protein: CSARDHQYDNSPLHF.